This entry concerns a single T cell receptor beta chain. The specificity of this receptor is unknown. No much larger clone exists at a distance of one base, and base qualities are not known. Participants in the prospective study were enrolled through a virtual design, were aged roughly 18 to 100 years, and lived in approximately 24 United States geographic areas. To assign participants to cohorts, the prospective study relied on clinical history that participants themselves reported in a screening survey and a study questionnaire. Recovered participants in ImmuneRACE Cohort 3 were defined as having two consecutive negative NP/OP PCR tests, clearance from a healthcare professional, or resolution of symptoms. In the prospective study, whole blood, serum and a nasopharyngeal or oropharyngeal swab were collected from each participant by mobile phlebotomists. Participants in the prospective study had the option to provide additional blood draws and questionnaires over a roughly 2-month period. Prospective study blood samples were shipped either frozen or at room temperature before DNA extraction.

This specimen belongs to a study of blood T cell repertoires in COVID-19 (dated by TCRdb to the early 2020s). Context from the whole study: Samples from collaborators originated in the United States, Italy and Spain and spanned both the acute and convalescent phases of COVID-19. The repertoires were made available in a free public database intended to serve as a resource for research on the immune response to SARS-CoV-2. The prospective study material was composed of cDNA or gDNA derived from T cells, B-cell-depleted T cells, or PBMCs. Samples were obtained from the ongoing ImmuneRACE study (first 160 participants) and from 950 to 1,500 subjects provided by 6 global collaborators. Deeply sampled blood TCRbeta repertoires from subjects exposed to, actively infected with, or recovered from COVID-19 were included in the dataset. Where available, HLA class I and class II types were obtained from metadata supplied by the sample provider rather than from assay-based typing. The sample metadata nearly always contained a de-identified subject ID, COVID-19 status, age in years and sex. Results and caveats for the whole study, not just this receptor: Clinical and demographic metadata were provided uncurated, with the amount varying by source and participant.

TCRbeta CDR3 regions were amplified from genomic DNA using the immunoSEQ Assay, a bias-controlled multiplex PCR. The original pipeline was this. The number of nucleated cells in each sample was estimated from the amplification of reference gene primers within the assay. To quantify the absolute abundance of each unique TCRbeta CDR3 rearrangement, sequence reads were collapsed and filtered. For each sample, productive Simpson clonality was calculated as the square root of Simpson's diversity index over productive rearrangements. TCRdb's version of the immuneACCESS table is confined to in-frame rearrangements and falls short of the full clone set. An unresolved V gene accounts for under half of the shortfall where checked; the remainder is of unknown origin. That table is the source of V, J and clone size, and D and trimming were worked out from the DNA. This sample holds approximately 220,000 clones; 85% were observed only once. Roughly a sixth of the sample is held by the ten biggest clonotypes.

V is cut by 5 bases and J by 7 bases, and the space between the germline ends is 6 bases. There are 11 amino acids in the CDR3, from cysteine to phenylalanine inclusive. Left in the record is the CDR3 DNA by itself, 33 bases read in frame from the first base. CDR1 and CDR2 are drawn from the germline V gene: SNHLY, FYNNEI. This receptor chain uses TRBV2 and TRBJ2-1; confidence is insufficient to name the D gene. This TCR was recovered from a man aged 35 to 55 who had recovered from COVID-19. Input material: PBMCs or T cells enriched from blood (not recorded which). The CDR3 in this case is CASSMSNEQFF. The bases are TGTGCCAGCAGTATGTCAAATGAGCAGTTCTTC.